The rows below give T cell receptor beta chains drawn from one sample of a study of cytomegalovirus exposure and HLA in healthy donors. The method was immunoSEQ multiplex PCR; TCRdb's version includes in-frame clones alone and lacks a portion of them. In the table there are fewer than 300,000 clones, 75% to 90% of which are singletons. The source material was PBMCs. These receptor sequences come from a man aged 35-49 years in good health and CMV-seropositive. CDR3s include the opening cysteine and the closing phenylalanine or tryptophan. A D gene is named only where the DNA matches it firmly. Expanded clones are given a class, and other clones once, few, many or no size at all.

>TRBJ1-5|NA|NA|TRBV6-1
CASKIRTFYGSPQHF
TGTGCCAGCAAGATACGGACTTTTTACGGGTCGCCCCAGCATTTT
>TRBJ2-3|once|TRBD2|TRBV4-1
CASSHSGRATDTQYF
TGCGCCAGCAGCCATAGCGGGAGGGCCACAGATACGCAGTATTTT
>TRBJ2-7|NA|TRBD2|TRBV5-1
CASSLRLAGNYEQYF
TGCGCCAGCAGCTTGCGGCTAGCGGGGAACTACGAGCAGTACTTC
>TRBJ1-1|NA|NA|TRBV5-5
CASSLLTRNTEAFF
TGTGCCAGCAGCTTGCTAACCCGGAACACTGAAGCTTTCTTT
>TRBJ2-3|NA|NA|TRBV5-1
CASTGMVTDTQYF
TGCGCCAGCACGGGAATGGTCACAGATACGCAGTATTTT
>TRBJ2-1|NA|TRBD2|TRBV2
CASERTSGNNEQFF
TGTGCCAGCGAGCGGACTAGCGGGAACAATGAGCAGTTCTTC
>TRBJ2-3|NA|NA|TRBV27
CASSLIQVSTDTQYF
TGTGCCAGCAGTTTAATACAGGTCAGCACAGATACGCAGTATTTT
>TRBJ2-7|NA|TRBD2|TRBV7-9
CASSPVGGGPYEQYF
TGTGCCAGCAGCCCGGTCGGGGGGGGCCCCTACGAGCAGTACTTC
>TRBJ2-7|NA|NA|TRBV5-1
CASSPGIAASYEQYF
TGCGCCAGCAGCCCAGGAATAGCGGCCTCTTACGAGCAGTACTTC
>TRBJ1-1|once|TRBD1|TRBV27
CAGSFRTGAEAFF
TGTGCCGGCAGTTTTAGGACAGGGGCTGAAGCTTTCTTT
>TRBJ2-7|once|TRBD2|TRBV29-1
CSVQNGTSGAYEQYF
TGCAGCGTCCAAAACGGGACTAGCGGGGCCTACGAGCAGTACTTC
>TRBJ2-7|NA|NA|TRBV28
CASSSGLPAYEQYF
TGTGCCAGCAGTTCAGGCCTGCCCGCCTACGAGCAGTACTTC
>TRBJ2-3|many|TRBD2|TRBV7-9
CASSLTSGSGVDTQYF
TGTGCCAGCAGCTTAACGAGCGGGAGTGGGGTAGATACGCAGTATTTT
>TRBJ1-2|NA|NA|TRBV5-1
CASSLGDRSLQGGYTF
TGCGCCAGCAGCTTGGGAGACAGGTCCCTCCAAGGCGGCTACACCTTC
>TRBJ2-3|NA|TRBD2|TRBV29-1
CSGDGGLADTQYF
TGCAGCGGGGACGGTGGACTAGCGGATACGCAGTATTTT
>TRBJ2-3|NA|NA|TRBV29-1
CSVGPGGTDTQYF
TGCAGCGTTGGTCCTGGAGGCACAGATACGCAGTATTTT
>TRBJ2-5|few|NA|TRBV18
CASSPLVPRTDTQETQYF
TGTGCCAGCTCACCACTCGTCCCAAGGACAGATACCCAAGAGACCCAGTACTTC
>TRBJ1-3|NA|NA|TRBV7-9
CASSLGTVAGNTIYF
TGTGCCAGCAGCTTAGGGACAGTTGCTGGAAACACCATATATTTT
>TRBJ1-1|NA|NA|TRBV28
CASSLLPGNTEAFF
TGTGCCAGCAGTTTGCTCCCCGGGAACACTGAAGCTTTCTTT
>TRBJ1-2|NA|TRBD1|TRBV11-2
CASSLELRDSYGYTF
TGTGCCAGCAGCTTAGAGCTCCGGGACAGCTATGGCTACACCTTC
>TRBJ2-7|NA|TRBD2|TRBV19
CASSISGGTYEQYF
TGTGCCAGTAGTATTTCGGGAGGGACTTACGAGCAGTACTTC
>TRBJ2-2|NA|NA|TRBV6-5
CASIDQGTGELFF
TGTGCCAGCATAGACCAGGGAACCGGGGAGCTGTTTTTT
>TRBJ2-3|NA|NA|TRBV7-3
CASSLTGADTQYF
TGTGCCAGCAGCTTAACGGGGGCCGATACGCAGTATTTT
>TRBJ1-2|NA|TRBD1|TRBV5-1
CASSVTGTGANYGYTF
TGCGCCAGCAGCGTAACCGGGACAGGGGCTAACTATGGCTACACCTTC
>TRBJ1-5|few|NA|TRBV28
CASIPQGNQPQHF
TGTGCCAGCATCCCGCAGGGGAATCAGCCCCAGCATTTT
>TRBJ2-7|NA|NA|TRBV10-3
CAISHWETHGYEQYF
TGTGCCATCAGTCATTGGGAGACCCACGGGTACGAGCAGTACTTC
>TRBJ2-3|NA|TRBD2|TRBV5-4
CASSFAGGRTDTQYF
TGTGCCAGCAGCTTTGCGGGAGGTAGAACAGATACGCAGTATTTT
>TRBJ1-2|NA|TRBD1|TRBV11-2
CASSSGRQGAQSYGYTF
TGTGCCAGCAGCTCGGGCCGACAGGGCGCTCAATCCTATGGCTACACCTTC
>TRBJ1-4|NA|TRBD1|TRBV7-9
CSSSWTGTDEKLFF
TGTTCCAGCAGCTGGACAGGGACTGATGAAAAACTGTTTTTT
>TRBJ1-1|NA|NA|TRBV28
CASSLAGGTEAFF
TGTGCCAGCAGTTTAGCGGGGGGGACTGAAGCTTTCTTT
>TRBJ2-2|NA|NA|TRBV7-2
CASRSLALTGELFF
TGTGCCAGCAGGTCCCTAGCGCTTACCGGGGAGCTGTTTTTT
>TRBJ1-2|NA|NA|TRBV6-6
CASSYALGRYGYTF
TGTGCCAGCAGTTACGCTCTGGGCAGATATGGCTACACCTTC
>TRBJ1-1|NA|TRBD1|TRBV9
CASSVGQGISVNTEAFF
TGTGCCAGCAGCGTGGGACAGGGAATTTCGGTGAACACTGAAGCTTTCTTT
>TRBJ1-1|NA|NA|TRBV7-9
CASSGRVPDTEAFF
TGTGCCAGCAGCGGTCGGGTTCCAGACACTGAAGCTTTCTTT
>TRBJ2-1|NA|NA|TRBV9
CASSVGSGGRYNEQFF
TGTGCCAGCAGCGTAGGAAGTGGGGGGAGGTACAATGAGCAGTTCTTC
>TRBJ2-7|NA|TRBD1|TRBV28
CASSLIRTGVTNEQYF
TGTGCCAGCAGTTTGATACGGACAGGGGTGACCAACGAGCAGTACTTC
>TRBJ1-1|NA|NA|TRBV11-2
CASSLDGQTKNTEAFF
TGTGCCAGCAGCTTAGACGGACAGACAAAGAACACTGAAGCTTTCTTT
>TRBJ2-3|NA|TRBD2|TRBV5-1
CASSLEASGRLGDTQYF
TGCGCCAGCAGCTTGGAGGCTAGCGGACGGTTAGGTGATACGCAGTATTTT
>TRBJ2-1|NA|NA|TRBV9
CASSPPFAGRFGEQFF
TGTGCCAGCAGCCCCCCGTTTGCGGGAAGGTTTGGTGAGCAGTTCTTC
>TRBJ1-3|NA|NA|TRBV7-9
CASSLYGLTSGNTIYF
TGTGCCAGCAGCTTATATGGGCTGACCTCTGGAAACACCATATATTTT
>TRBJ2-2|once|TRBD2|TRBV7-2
CASSLEASGNTGELFF
TGTGCCAGCAGCTTAGAGGCTAGCGGAAACACCGGGGAGCTGTTTTTT
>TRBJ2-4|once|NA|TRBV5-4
CASSQGRGWAKNIQYF
TGTGCCAGCAGCCAAGGAAGGGGGTGGGCCAAAAACATTCAGTACTTC
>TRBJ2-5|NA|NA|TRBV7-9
CASSLVRQETQYF
TGTGCCAGCAGCTTAGTTCGCCAAGAGACCCAGTACTTC
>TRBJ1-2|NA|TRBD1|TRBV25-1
CASRKTGGNGYTF
TGTGCCAGCAGGAAGACAGGGGGCAATGGCTACACCTTC
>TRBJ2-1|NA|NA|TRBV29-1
CSVKGLEGLYNEQFF
TGCAGCGTTAAGGGATTGGAGGGTTTATACAATGAGCAGTTCTTC
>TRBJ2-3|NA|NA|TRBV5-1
CASSLSLQTDTQYF
TGCGCCAGCAGCTTGTCCCTACAGACAGATACGCAGTATTTT
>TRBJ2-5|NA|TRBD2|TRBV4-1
CASSHVVPTSGQETQYF
TGCGCCAGCAGCCACGTCGTCCCCACTAGCGGACAAGAGACCCAGTACTTC
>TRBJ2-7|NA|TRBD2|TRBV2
CATALAGSLSYEQYF
TGTGCCACCGCGCTAGCGGGATCCCTCTCCTACGAGCAGTACTTC
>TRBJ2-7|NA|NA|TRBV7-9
CASSLAGSYEQYF
TGTGCCAGCAGCTTAGCGGGCAGCTACGAGCAGTACTTC
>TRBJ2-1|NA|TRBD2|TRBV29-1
CSAELAVTYNEQFF
TGCAGCGCCGAACTAGCGGTCACCTACAATGAGCAGTTCTTC
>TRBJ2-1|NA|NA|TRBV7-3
CATGQSDRNEQFF
TGTGCCACAGGCCAATCAGACCGGAATGAGCAGTTCTTC
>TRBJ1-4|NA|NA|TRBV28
CASSSTVLPTNEKLFF
TGTGCCAGCAGTTCGACAGTTTTACCAACTAATGAAAAACTGTTTTTT
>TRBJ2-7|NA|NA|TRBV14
CASSGGIPMRAYEQYF
TGTGCCAGCAGCGGCGGGATTCCTATGAGGGCCTACGAGCAGTACTTC
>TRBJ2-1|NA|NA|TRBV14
CASSQDLRQQFF
TGTGCCAGCAGCCAAGATCTTAGACAACAGTTCTTC
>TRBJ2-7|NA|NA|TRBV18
CASSPTTGFTYEQYF
TGTGCCAGCTCACCAACGACAGGATTTACCTACGAGCAGTACTTC
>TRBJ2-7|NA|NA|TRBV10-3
CASRSLAYEQYF
TGTGCCAGCCGATCCTTAGCCTACGAGCAGTACTTC
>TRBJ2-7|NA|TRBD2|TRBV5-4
CASSLTSAPQYEQYF
TGTGCCAGCAGCCTTACTAGCGCCCCCCAGTACGAGCAGTACTTC
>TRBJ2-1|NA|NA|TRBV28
CASSQRPGSYNEQFF
TGTGCCAGCAGCCAGCGTCCGGGCTCCTACAATGAGCAGTTCTTC
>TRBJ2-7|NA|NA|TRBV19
CASSIGRSYEQYF
TGTGCCAGTAGTATAGGGAGGTCCTACGAGCAGTACTTC
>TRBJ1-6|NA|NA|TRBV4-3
CASSEDRQNSPLHF
TGCGCCAGCAGCGAAGACAGACAGAATTCACCCCTCCACTTT